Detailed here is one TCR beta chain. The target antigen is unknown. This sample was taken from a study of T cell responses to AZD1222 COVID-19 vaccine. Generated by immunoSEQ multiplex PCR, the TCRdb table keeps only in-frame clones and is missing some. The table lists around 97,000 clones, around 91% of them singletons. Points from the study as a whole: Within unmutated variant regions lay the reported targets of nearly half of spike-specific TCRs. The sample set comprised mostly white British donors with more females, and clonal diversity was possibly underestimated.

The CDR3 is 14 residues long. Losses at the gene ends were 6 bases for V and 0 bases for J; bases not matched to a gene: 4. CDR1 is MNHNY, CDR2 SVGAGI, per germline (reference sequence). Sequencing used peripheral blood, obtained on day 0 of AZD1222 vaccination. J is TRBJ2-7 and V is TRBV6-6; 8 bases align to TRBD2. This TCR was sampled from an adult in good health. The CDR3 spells CASRQTSGSYEQYF. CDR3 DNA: TGTGCCAGCAGGCAAACTAGCGGCTCCTACGAGCAGTACTTC.